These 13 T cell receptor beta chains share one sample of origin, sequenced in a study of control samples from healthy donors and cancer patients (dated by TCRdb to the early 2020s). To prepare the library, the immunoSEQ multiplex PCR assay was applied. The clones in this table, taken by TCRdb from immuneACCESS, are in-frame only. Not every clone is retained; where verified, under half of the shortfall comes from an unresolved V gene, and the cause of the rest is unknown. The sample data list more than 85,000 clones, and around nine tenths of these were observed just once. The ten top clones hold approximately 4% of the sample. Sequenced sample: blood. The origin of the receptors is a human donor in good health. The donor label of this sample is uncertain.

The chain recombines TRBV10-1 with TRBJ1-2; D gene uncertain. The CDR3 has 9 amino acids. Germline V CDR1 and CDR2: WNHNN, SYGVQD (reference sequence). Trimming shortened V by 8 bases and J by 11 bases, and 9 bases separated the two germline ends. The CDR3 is CASFRRYTF. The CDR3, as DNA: TGCGCCAGCTTCCGAAGATACACCTTC.

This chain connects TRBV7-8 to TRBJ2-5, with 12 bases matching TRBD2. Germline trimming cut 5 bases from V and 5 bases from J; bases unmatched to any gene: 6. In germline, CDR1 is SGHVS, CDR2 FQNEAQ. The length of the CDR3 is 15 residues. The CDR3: CASSRTSGGRETQYF. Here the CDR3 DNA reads TGTGCCAGCAGCCGAACTAGCGGGGGGAGGGAGACCCAGTACTTC.

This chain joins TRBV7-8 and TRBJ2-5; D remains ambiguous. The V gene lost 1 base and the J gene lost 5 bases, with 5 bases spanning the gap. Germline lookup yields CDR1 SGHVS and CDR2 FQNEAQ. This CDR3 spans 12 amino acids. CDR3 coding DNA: TGTGCCAGCAGCTTAGGACGTGAGACCCAGTACTTC. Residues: CASSLGRETQYF. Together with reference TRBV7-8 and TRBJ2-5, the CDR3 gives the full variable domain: GAGVSQSPRYKVAKRGQDVALRCDPISGHVSLFWYQQALGQGPEFLTYFQNEAQLDKSGLPSDRFFAERPEGSVSTLKIQRTQQEDSAVYLCASSLGRETQYFGPGTRLLVL.

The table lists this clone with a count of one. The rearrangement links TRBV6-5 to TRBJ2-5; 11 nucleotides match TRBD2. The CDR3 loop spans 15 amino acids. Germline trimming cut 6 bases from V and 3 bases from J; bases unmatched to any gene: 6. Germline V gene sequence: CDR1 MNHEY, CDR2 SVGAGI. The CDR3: CASSLASGGKETQYF. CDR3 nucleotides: TGTGCCAGCAGCTTGGCTAGCGGGGGGAAAGAGACCCAGTACTTC.

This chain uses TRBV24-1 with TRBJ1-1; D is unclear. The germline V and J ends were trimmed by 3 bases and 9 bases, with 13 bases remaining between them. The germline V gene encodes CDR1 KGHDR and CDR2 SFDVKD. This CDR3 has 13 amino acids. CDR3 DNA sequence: TGTGCCACCAGTGATCCGCTCAAGGGTCAAGCTTTCTTT. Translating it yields CATSDPLKGQAFF.

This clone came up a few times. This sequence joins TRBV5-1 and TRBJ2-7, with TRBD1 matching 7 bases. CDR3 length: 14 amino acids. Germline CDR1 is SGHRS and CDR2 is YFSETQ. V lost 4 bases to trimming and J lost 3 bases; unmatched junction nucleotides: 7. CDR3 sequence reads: CASSPGTDNYEQYF. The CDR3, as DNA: TGCGCCAGCAGCCCCGGGACAGATAACTACGAGCAGTACTTC.

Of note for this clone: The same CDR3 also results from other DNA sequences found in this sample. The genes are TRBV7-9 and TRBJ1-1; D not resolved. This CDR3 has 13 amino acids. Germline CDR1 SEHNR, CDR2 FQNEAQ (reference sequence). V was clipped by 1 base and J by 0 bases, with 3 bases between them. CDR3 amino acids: CASSLDMNTEAFF. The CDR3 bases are TGTGCCAGCAGCTTAGATATGAACACTGAAGCTTTCTTT.

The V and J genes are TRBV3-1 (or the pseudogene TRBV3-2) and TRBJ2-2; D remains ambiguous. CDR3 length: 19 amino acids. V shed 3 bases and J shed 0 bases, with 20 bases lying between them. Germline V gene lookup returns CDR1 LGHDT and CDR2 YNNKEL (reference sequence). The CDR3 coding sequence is TGTGCCAGCAGCCACGAGCAAGGGATTGGTCAGCCGAACACCGGGGAGCTGTTTTTT. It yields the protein CASSHEQGIGQPNTGELFF.

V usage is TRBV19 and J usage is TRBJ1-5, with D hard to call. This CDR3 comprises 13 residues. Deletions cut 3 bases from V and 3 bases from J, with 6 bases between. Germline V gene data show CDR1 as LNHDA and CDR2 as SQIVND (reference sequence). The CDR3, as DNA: TGTGCCAGTAGTATCGCCCACAATCAGCCCCAGCATTTT. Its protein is CASSIAHNQPQHF. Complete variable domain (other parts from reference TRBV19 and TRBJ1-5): DGGITQSPKYLFRKEGQNVTLSCEQNLNHDAMYWYRQDPGQGLRLIYYSQIVNDFQKGDIAEGYSVSREKKESFPLTVTSAQKNPTAFYLCASSIAHNQPQHFGDGTRLSIL.

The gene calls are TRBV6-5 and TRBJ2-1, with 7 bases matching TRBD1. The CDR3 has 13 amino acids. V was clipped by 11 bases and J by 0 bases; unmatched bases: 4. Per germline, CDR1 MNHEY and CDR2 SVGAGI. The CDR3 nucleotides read TGTGCCGTACGACAGGGCTCCTACAATGAGCAGTTCTTC. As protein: CAVRQGSYNEQFF.

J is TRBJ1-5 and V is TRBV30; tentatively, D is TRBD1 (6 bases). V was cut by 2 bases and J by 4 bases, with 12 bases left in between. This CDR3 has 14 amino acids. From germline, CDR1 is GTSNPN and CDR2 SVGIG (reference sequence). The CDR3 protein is CAWSRGTQNQPQHF. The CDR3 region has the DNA TGTGCCTGGAGTAGAGGGACACAGAATCAGCCCCAGCATTTT.

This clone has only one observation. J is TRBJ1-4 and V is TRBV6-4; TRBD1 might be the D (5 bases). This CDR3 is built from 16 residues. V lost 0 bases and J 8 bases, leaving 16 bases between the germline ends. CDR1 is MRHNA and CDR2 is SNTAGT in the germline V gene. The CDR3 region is CASSDSILGRREKLFF. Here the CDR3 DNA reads TGTGCCAGCAGTGACTCCATTTTGGGGCGCAGGGAAAAACTGTTTTTT.

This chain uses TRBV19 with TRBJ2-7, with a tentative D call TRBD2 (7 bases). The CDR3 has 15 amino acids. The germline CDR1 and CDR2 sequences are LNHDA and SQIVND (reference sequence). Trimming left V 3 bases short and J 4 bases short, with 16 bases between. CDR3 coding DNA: TGTGCCAGTAGTATCAGATCGGGGGGCCAATACGAGCAGTACTTC. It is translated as CASSIRSGGQYEQYF.